The 11 T cell receptor beta chains presented below share a single source sample, sequenced in a study of blood T cells in healthy people across ages. A second about 6 to 12 cycle PCR used barcoded and J-beta primers. MiXCR was run by TCRdb on the 5' RACE reads, yielding one entry per CDR3 protein. The sample shows approximately 800,000 distinct CDR3 sequences, approximately 53% of them seen only once. Sequencing was carried out using blood. These receptors were collected from a man aged 35 to 55 in good health.

The chain is built from TRBV7-9 and TRBJ2-3; TRBD2 matches at 7 bases. The CDR3 covers 16 residues. Germline CDR1 and CDR2: SEHNR and FQNEAQ (reference sequence). The J segment lost 2 bases and the V segment lost 5 bases, leaving 10 bases of the junction unmatched. The CDR3 here is CASSLIKRGYTDTQYF. Here the CDR3 DNA reads TGTGCCAGCAGCCTAATCAAGCGGGGCTACACAGATACGCAGTATTTT.

Only one count was recorded for this clonotype. J is TRBJ2-4 and V is TRBV7-2; D ambiguous. The J call may be mistaken, given a closer DNA end match to TRBJ2-7. This CDR3 has 13 amino acids. Germline V lookup: CDR1 SGHTA, CDR2 FQGNSA. Written as DNA, the CDR3 is TGTGCCAGCAGCCCGCGAGATATCCACGAGCAGTACTTC. Amino acids: CASSPRDIHEQYF.

V gene TRBV6-2 or TRBV6-3 combines with J gene TRBJ1-2; D is perhaps TRBD1 (6 bases). V was trimmed by 7 bases and J by 2 bases, leaving 17 bases between them. Looked up from germline, CDR1 is MNHEY and CDR2 is SVGEGT. The CDR3 extends over 15 amino acids. CDR3 bases: TGTGCCAGCACCGAAAGGGACACTACAAACTATGGCTACACCTTC. It is translated as CASTERDTTNYGYTF.

At least ten counts were recorded for this clonotype. The V call is TRBV5-6, the J call TRBJ1-5, with 8 bases lining up with TRBD1. The length of the CDR3 is 15 residues. CDR1 and CDR2 (germline): SGHDT, YYEEEE. Trimming took 2 bases from V and 3 from J; bases not matched to a gene: 4. CDR3 in amino acids: CASSFGQGHNQPQHF. The CDR3 region has the DNA TGTGCCAGCAGCTTCGGACAGGGACACAATCAGCCCCAGCATTTT.

The chain joins TRBV20-1 to TRBJ2-1; TRBD2 aligns across 10 bases. The ends lost 1 base at V and 2 bases at J; junction bases unmatched: 8. Germline CDR1 and CDR2: DFQATT and SNEGSKA (reference sequence). CDR3 length equals 17 residues. CDR3 in amino acids: CSARGDSGRTAYNEQFF. Written as DNA, the CDR3 is TGCAGTGCTAGAGGGGATAGCGGGAGGACCGCCTACAATGAGCAGTTCTTC.

The V and J genes are TRBV6-6 and TRBJ2-1; 7 bases fit TRBD1. CDR3 length equals 15 residues. Germline V gives CDR1 MNHNY, CDR2 SVGAGI (reference sequence). V lost 5 bases and J lost 4; bases outside the gene matches: 8. Here the CDR3 DNA reads TGTGCCAGCAGTCCCGACAGGGCCCTATACAATGAGCAGTTCTTC. Amino acid sequence: CASSPDRALYNEQFF.

The chain links TRBV27 to TRBJ2-3, with D unclear. V was pared by 3 bases and J by 4 bases, with 8 bases between. The CDR3 runs to 13 residues. The germline gives CDR1 MNHEY, CDR2 SMNVEV (reference sequence). This CDR3 is CASSFIMSDTQYF. CDR3 coding DNA: TGTGCCAGCAGTTTCATCATGTCAGATACGCAGTATTTT.

The J gene is TRBJ2-5, the V gene TRBV20-1; possibly TRBD2 for D (6 bases). Trimming removed 1 base from V and 11 bases from J, with 26 bases in between. The CDR3 runs to 16 residues. Germline V gives CDR1 DFQATT, CDR2 SNEGSKA (reference sequence). This chain's CDR3 is CSARAWAGIVGNEQYF. The CDR3 DNA sequence: TGCAGTGCTAGAGCTTGGGCGGGAATAGTAGGGAATGAGCAGTACTTC.

This chain uses TRBV4-3 with TRBJ1-6; D ambiguous. Germline-derived CDR1 and CDR2 are LGHNA and YSLEER. Trimming took 3 bases from V and 5 from J, leaving 11 bases between them. The CDR3 extends over 15 amino acids. This CDR3 reads CASSQDPVNNSPLHF. The CDR3 DNA follows: TGCGCCAGCAGCCAGGACCCAGTCAATAATTCACCCCTCCACTTT.

This clonotype was counted only a few times. The chain carries TRBV27 and TRBJ2-7; D unclear. The CDR3 consists of 14 residues. CDR1 is MNHEY, CDR2 SMNVEV, per germline (reference sequence). V was trimmed by 6 bases and J by 1 base, leaving 13 bases between them. The CDR3 sequence is CASSPNSASYEQYF. In DNA form, the CDR3 reads TGTGCCAGCAGCCCAAATTCGGCTTCCTACGAGCAGTACTTC.

The chain joins TRBV7-2 to TRBJ2-2, with TRBD2 matching over 7 bases. This CDR3 contains 13 residues. Trimming at V came to 5 bases and at J to 6 bases, leaving 3 bases not matched to a gene. Per germline, CDR1 SGHTA and CDR2 FQGNSA. CDR3 sequence (DNA): TGTGCCAGCAGCCTACTAGCGCCCGGGGAGCTGTTTTTT. It yields the protein CASSLLAPGELFF.